The 7 T cell receptor beta chains below come from one sample, sequenced in a study of blood T cell repertoires in COVID-19. Data came from immunoSEQ multiplex PCR; TCRdb stores just in-frame clones and leaves some out. The sample comprises under 250,000 clones, around 80% of which are singletons, and around 12% rests with the top ten. The sequencing input was peripheral blood. These receptors all come from a woman aged 40 to 50 with acute or convalescent COVID-19.

The gene calls are TRBV27 and TRBJ1-2; maybe TRBD1 (5 bases). The length of the CDR3 is 14 residues. The ends were cut back, 2 bases at V and 4 bases at J, with 11 bases in the middle. The germline V gene encodes CDR1 MNHEY and CDR2 SMNVEV (reference sequence). The CDR3 DNA reads as TGTGCCAGCAGTTTAGGGGCATTGGGCTATGGCTACACCTTC. It yields the protein CASSLGALGYGYTF.

J is TRBJ1-1 and V is TRBV30; 7 positions agree with TRBD1. V gave up 0 bases and J gave up 6 bases; unmatched junction bases: 10. Germline V gene lookup returns CDR1 GTSNPN and CDR2 SVGIG (reference sequence). The CDR3 is made up of 15 amino acids. The CDR3: CAWSVKPGGFSEAFF. The CDR3 DNA is TGTGCCTGGAGTGTAAAGCCAGGGGGTTTTTCTGAAGCTTTCTTT.

The chain employs TRBV12-3 or TRBV12-4 and TRBJ1-2, with no clear D. Trimming left V 0 bases short and J 5 bases short, with 7 bases between. CDR3 size: 13 residues. DNA of the CDR3: TGTGCCAGCAGTTTAGCACAGACGTATGGCTACACCTTC. It codes for CASSLAQTYGYTF.

This clone was seen just once. The chain has TRBV2 and TRBJ1-3; D perhaps matches TRBD1 (6 bases). The CDR3 totals 15 residues. V was pared by 4 bases and J by 2 bases, with 12 bases between. Germline V gives CDR1 SNHLY, CDR2 FYNNEI. The chain's CDR3 is CASSAQQGTGNTIYF. The CDR3 DNA follows: TGTGCCAGCAGTGCCCAACAGGGAACTGGAAACACCATATATTTT. Full variable domain (remainder filled in from reference TRBV2 and TRBJ1-3): EPEVTQTPSHQVTQMGQEVILRCVPISNHLYFYWYRQILGQKVEFLVSFYNNEISEKSEIFDDQFSVERPDGSNFTLKIRSTKLEDSAMYFCASSAQQGTGNTIYFGEGSWLTVV.

This clone was observed a few times. The chain couples TRBV6-4 to TRBJ2-3; 10 nucleotides line up with TRBD2. V trimming: 0 bases; J trimming: 4 bases; junction bases outside the gene matches: 4. Germline CDR1 MRHNA, CDR2 SNTAGT. This CDR3 region has 16 residues. In DNA, the CDR3 is TGTGCCAGCAGTGACTCAAGCGGGGGGGGGTCAGATACGCAGTATTTT. This gives the protein CASSDSSGGGSDTQYF.

CDR3 sequence: CASRDRAHTDTQYF. The DNA of the CDR3 is TGTGCCAGTAGAGACAGGGCTCACACAGATACGCAGTATTTT. This sequence joins TRBV19 and TRBJ2-3; 7 bases fit TRBD1. Germline lookup yields CDR1 LNHDA and CDR2 SQIVND (reference sequence). This CDR3 spans 14 amino acids. V was pared by 6 bases and J by 2 bases, with 5 bases of the junction left unmatched.

This chain connects TRBV10-3 to TRBJ1-6; possibly TRBD1 for D (5 bases). CDR3 length: 14 residues. Germline CDR1 ENHRY, CDR2 SYGVKD. Trimming removed 2 bases from V and 7 bases from J, with 9 bases in between. The CDR3 DNA is TGTGCCATCAGTGAGAACGGGGGGAATTCACCCCTCCACTTT. It is translated as CAISENGGNSPLHF.